One and the same sample provided the 28 T cell receptor beta chains below, sequenced in a study of blood T cells in healthy people across ages. Together with a sample-barcoded 5' primer, a J-beta primer mix was included in a second PCR lasting 7 to 11 cycles. In TCRdb, the 5' RACE reads were re-called with MiXCR into one record per CDR3 protein. In the table there are roughly 1,500,000 distinct CDR3 sequences, approximately 38% of which are singletons. Sequenced input: blood. The receptors derive from a woman younger than 35 in good health.

V is TRBV12-3 or TRBV12-4 and J is TRBJ2-5; the D call may be TRBD1 or TRBD2 (5 bases each). This CDR3 is 16 amino acids long. Trimming removed 3 bases from V and 3 bases from J, with 17 bases in between. For the CDR3, the DNA is TGTGCCAGCAGTTTGGGGCTGGGGGACCTCGAAGAGACCCAGTACTTC. Its translation is CASSLGLGDLEETQYF.

This clonotype was counted at least ten times. J is TRBJ2-3 and V is TRBV29-1, with D hard to call. Germline V gives CDR1 SQVTM, CDR2 ANQGSEA. The CDR3 is made up of 12 amino acids. The V and J ends lost 2 bases and 6 bases respectively, with 9 bases between them. CDR3 loop: CSVEPGMDTQYF. The DNA for the CDR3 is TGCAGCGTTGAACCTGGCATGGATACGCAGTATTTT.

Regarding this clonotype: This may be a read error, as it is one base from a much larger clone. The gene calls are TRBV7-6 and TRBJ2-7; D remains unclear. Between the trimmed V and J ends, which lost 4 bases and 3 bases, there was a span of 7 bases. Germline values: CDR1 SGHVS, CDR2 FNYEAQ. CDR3 length: 12 residues. CDR3 coding DNA: TGTGCCAGCAGCTCCTGTGACTACGAGCAGTACTTC. It yields the protein CASSSCDYEQYF. Looking up the rest from reference TRBV7-6 and TRBJ2-7 gives the full variable domain: GAGVSQSPRYKVTKRGQDVALRCDPISGHVSLYWYRQALGQGPEFLTYFNYEAQQDKSGLPNDRFSAERPEGSISTLTIQRTEQRDSAMYRCASSSCDYEQYFGPGTRLTVT.

The chain uses TRBV5-1 and TRBJ2-7, with D uncertain. The V gene's germline CDR1 is SGHRS and CDR2 YFSETQ. The CDR3 loop spans 14 amino acids. Trimming left V 0 bases short and J 2 bases short, with 9 bases between. The CDR3 reads CASSLAERPYEQYF. CDR3 bases: TGCGCCAGCAGCTTGGCCGAGCGCCCCTACGAGCAGTACTTC.

This clonotype has just a few counts. The CDR3 nucleotides are TGCGCCAGCAGCTGGGGTCTGGACAGGGCTAACTATGGCTACACCTTC. Its protein is CASSWGLDRANYGYTF. The V and J genes are TRBV5-1 and TRBJ1-2; 8 nucleotides agree with TRBD1. Germline V CDR1 and CDR2: SGHRS, YFSETQ. V trimming: 3 bases; J trimming: 0 bases; junction bases outside the gene matches: 7. The length of the CDR3 is 16 residues. The complete variable domain, with remaining parts taken from reference TRBV5-1 and TRBJ1-2, reads KAGVTQTPRYLIKTRGQQVTLSCSPISGHRSVSWYQQTPGQGLQFLFEYFSETQRNKGNFPGRFSGRQFSNSRSEMNVSTLELGDSALYLCASSWGLDRANYGYTFGSGTRLTVV.

V and J are TRBV10-3 and TRBJ1-4; 8 bases line up with TRBD1. The germline V gene has CDR1 ENHRY and CDR2 SYGVKD. Trimming took 2 bases from V and 8 from J; bases not matched to a gene: 7. The CDR3 runs to 15 residues. CDR3 nucleotide sequence: TGTGCCATCAGTGAGAGACAGGGGTGGCGGGAAAAACTGTTTTTT. Encoded protein: CAISERQGWREKLFF.

A few counts support this clonotype. The chain links TRBV13 to TRBJ2-1, with D maybe TRBD1 (5 bases). The CDR3 is made up of 15 amino acids. Germline CDR1 PRHDT, CDR2 FYEKMQ (reference sequence). Trimming took 3 bases from V and 2 from J, leaving 11 bases between them. CDR3 DNA sequence: TGTGCCAGCAGCTTCTTTGCAGGGACCTACAATGAGCAGTTCTTC. The encoded protein is CASSFFAGTYNEQFF. The full variable domain, rest sourced from reference TRBV13 and TRBJ2-1, is AAGVIQSPRHLIKEKRETATLKCYPIPRHDTVYWYQQGPGQDPQFLISFYEKMQSDKGSIPDRFSAQQFSDYHSELNMSSLELGDSALYFCASSFFAGTYNEQFFGPGTRLTVL.

The table lists this clonotype with a few counts. V is TRBV5-1 and J is TRBJ2-3, with 16 bases identical to TRBD2. The junction had 12 bases not matched to a gene; V was cut back by 5 bases and J by 0 bases. CDR3 size: 20 residues. Germline V gives CDR1 SGHRS, CDR2 YFSETQ. The CDR3 DNA sequence: TGCGCCAGCAGTAAATCCCCGGGACTAGCGGGAGGGCTAAGCACAGATACGCAGTATTTT. As protein: CASSKSPGLAGGLSTDTQYF.

This rearrangement joins TRBV7-9 to TRBJ2-1, with D possibly matching TRBD2 (6 bases). The CDR3 is 14 amino acids. The germline V and J ends were trimmed by 6 bases and 4 bases, with 13 bases remaining between them. Germline CDR1 reads SEHNR; CDR2 reads FQNEAQ (reference sequence). The CDR3: CASRVRETYNEQFF. DNA for the CDR3: TGTGCCAGCAGAGTACGGGAGACTTACAATGAGCAGTTCTTC.

The rearrangement links TRBV6-6 to TRBJ1-2, with 7 bases aligning to TRBD1. V gave up 6 bases and J gave up 5 bases; unmatched junction bases: 12. Germline CDR1 MNHNY, CDR2 SVGAGI (reference sequence). This CDR3 comprises 15 residues. This CDR3 is CASSEPGQSSYGYTF. The CDR3 DNA sequence: TGTGCCAGCAGCGAACCGGGACAGTCGAGTTATGGCTACACCTTC.

V is TRBV12-3 or TRBV12-4 and J is TRBJ2-3, with 14 bases identical to TRBD2. The CDR3 is 15 residues long. V dropped 9 bases and J dropped 10; count of bases not matched to a gene: 12. CDR3 sequence (DNA): TGTGCCAGTTGGCCCTCGGGACTAGCGGGGGCGGCGCAGTATTTT. Translation: CASWPSGLAGAAQYF.

This clonotype was seen a handful of times. The chain combines TRBV3-1 with TRBJ2-5; possibly TRBD2 for D (5 bases). The V end was cut by 3 bases, the J end by 0 bases, with 14 bases between. Per germline, CDR1 LGHDT and CDR2 YNNKEL (reference sequence). The CDR3 runs 16 residues. CDR3 in DNA: TGTGCCAGCAGCCAGGAGCTAGCAATGTACCAAGAGACCCAGTACTTC. It yields the protein CASSQELAMYQETQYF.

CDR3 sequence: CASSQSRNIQYF. The CDR3 coding sequence is TGTGCCAGCAGCCAATCCAGAAACATTCAGTACTTC. The V call is TRBV3-1, the J call TRBJ2-4; D remains unclear. V lost 2 bases and J lost 6, with 5 bases in between. This CDR3 comprises 12 residues. In germline, CDR1 is LGHDT, CDR2 YNNKEL (reference sequence).

J is TRBJ1-1 and V is TRBV27; tentatively, D is TRBD1 (5 bases). V lost 2 bases to trimming and J lost 5 bases, with 12 bases between them. CDR1 MNHEY and CDR2 SMNVEV come from the germline V gene (reference sequence). The CDR3 sequence is 14 residues long. The CDR3 is CASSLNGAGTEAFF. DNA for the CDR3: TGTGCCAGCAGTTTAAATGGGGCTGGTACTGAAGCTTTCTTT.

The V call is TRBV6-1, the J call TRBJ1-2; 7 bases fit TRBD1. Trimming took 8 bases from V and 8 from J; bases not matched to a gene: 23. This CDR3 has 17 amino acids. Germline V gene sequence: CDR1 MNHNS, CDR2 SASEGT. The CDR3 coding sequence is TGTGCCAGCGCTCCCGACGGGACAGCCTCCACTTACCGAGGCTACACCTTC. This translates into CASAPDGTASTYRGYTF.

The rearrangement links TRBV25-1 to TRBJ1-1, with D unclear. V lost 7 bases to trimming and J lost 2 bases, with 11 bases between them. Germline lookup yields CDR1 MGHDK and CDR2 SYGVNS. The CDR3 is 13 amino acids. CDR3 in amino acids: CASKGYRNTEAFF. The CDR3 DNA sequence: TGTGCCAGCAAGGGTTACCGAAACACTGAAGCTTTCTTT. Drawing the rest from reference TRBV25-1 and TRBJ1-1, the complete variable domain is EADIYQTPRYLVIGTGKKITLECSQTMGHDKMYWYQQDPGMELHLIHYSYGVNSTEKGDLSSESTVSRIRTEHFPLTLESARPSHTSQYLCASKGYRNTEAFFGQGTRLTVV.

This clonotype was counted only a few times. This chain uses TRBV12-3 or TRBV12-4 with TRBJ1-2; TRBD1 matches at 11 bases. With V trimmed by 8 bases and J by 8 bases, 16 bases remained unmatched. The CDR3 has 16 amino acids. CDR3 DNA sequence: TGTGCCAGCTCCAAGGACCAAGGACAGGGGGCGAAGGGCTACACCTTC. Translated: CASSKDQGQGAKGYTF.

The V call is TRBV20-1, the J call TRBJ2-1; tentatively, D is TRBD1 (5 bases). Trimming removed 3 bases from V and 8 bases from J, with 17 bases in between. The CDR3 is 14 amino acids. Germline V gene data show CDR1 as DFQATT and CDR2 as SNEGSKA (reference sequence). The CDR3 protein is CSARRQGYVDEQFF. DNA for the CDR3: TGCAGTGCTAGGCGGCAGGGCTATGTGGATGAGCAGTTCTTC.

The V gene is TRBV5-1, the J gene TRBJ2-1; 10 nucleotides align to TRBD2. J was trimmed by 7 bases and V by 4 bases; bases with no gene match: 11. CDR3 length: 16 residues. Germline V gene lookup returns CDR1 SGHRS and CDR2 YFSETQ. CDR3 region: CASSNLAGEGSNEQFF. CDR3 nucleotides: TGCGCCAGCAGCAACCTAGCGGGAGAAGGAAGTAATGAGCAGTTCTTC.

The chain couples TRBV13 to TRBJ2-1; 8 bases are a match to TRBD2. In germline, CDR1 is PRHDT, CDR2 FYEKMQ (reference sequence). V trimming: 5 bases; J trimming: 8 bases; junction bases outside the gene matches: 11. The CDR3 runs to 15 residues. This CDR3 is CASSRSGRNVYEQFF. Here the CDR3 DNA reads TGTGCCAGCAGCCGCAGCGGGAGAAATGTCTATGAGCAGTTCTTC.

The chain carries TRBV6-5 and TRBJ1-5, with D possibly TRBD1 on 5 matching bases. Germline lookup yields CDR1 MNHEY and CDR2 SVGAGI. V was pared by 2 bases and J by 7 bases, with 12 bases between. The CDR3 runs 14 residues. The CDR3 DNA is TGTGCCAGCAGTTACCGTTCGGGGGGGCAGCCCCAGCATTTT. Translating it yields CASSYRSGGQPQHF.

The rearrangement joins TRBV6-5 to TRBJ2-1; the match to TRBD2 covers 7 bases. V shed 6 bases, J shed 3 bases, and the junction held 5 bases outside the gene matches. The CDR3 runs to 14 residues. CDR1 and CDR2 from the germline V gene are MNHEY and SVGAGI. As DNA, the CDR3 is TGTGCCAGCAGGGACGGGAGGCTCTACAATGAGCAGTTCTTC. Translation gives CASRDGRLYNEQFF.

This clonotype has a handful of counts. The J gene is TRBJ2-5, the V gene TRBV20-1; TRBD2 matches at 10 bases. The ends lost 5 bases at V and 2 bases at J; junction bases unmatched: 8. Germline CDR1 DFQATT, CDR2 SNEGSKA (reference sequence). The CDR3 extends over 15 amino acids. The CDR3 spells CSARPGTSAQETQYF. In DNA form, the CDR3 reads TGCAGTGCTCGGCCCGGGACTAGCGCACAAGAGACCCAGTACTTC.

This clonotype was counted between two and nine times. The chain is built from TRBV6-1 and TRBJ2-5; no clear D. V lost 5 bases and J 4 bases, leaving 14 bases between the germline ends. Germline V lookup: CDR1 MNHNS, CDR2 SASEGT. The CDR3 sequence is 14 residues long. CDR3 region: CASSLNRLGETQYF. The CDR3 nucleotides are TGTGCCAGCAGTTTAAATCGATTGGGAGAGACCCAGTACTTC.

This clonotype was detected a few times. The CDR3 sequence: CASAEGKLAVSETQYF. In nucleotides, the CDR3 is TGTGCCAGCGCCGAAGGAAAACTAGCGGTATCGGAGACCCAGTACTTC. The chain employs TRBV25-1 and TRBJ2-5; TRBD2 aligns across 8 bases. Looked up from germline, CDR1 is MGHDK and CDR2 is SYGVNS. V shed 8 bases, J shed 5 bases, and the junction held 16 bases outside the gene matches. The CDR3 is made up of 16 amino acids.

The chain uses TRBV12-3 or TRBV12-4 and TRBJ1-2; D is perhaps TRBD1 (6 bases). Trimming stripped 3 bases from V and 1 base from J, with 15 bases between. CDR3 length: 16 amino acids. In nucleotides, the CDR3 is TGTGCCAGCAGTTTCGGGGGCCGCTCCCATAACTATGGCTACACCTTC. It is translated as CASSFGGRSHNYGYTF.

In this sample, this clonotype turned up many times. This chain joins TRBV29-1 and TRBJ2-3; D uncertain. The CDR3 has 14 amino acids. The V end was cut by 7 bases, the J end by 4 bases, with 18 bases between. Germline-derived CDR1 and CDR2 are SQVTM and ANQGSEA. The CDR3 spells CSARDPFGADTQYF. The CDR3 DNA reads as TGCAGCGCCCGAGATCCATTCGGCGCAGATACGCAGTATTTT.

The V gene is TRBV6-6, the J gene TRBJ2-3; 7 bases match TRBD2. CDR1 and CDR2 (germline): MNHNY, SVGAGI (reference sequence). CDR3 length: 16 amino acids. V trimming: 6 bases; J trimming: 4 bases; junction bases outside the gene matches: 13. The CDR3 loop reads CASSLVRAGRADTQYF. In DNA form, the CDR3 reads TGTGCCAGCAGCCTCGTCCGCGCGGGGAGGGCAGATACGCAGTATTTT.